The subject of this entry is one T cell receptor (beta chain). Here immunoSEQ multiplex PCR was the method, and the copy in TCRdb shows in-frame clones only, minus some. Found here are 150,000 or so clones, about nine tenths of them singletons; the top ten hold 4.5% to 6.5%. The V gene lost 6 bases and the J gene lost 8 bases, with 11 bases spanning the gap. This CDR3 spans 11 amino acids. Germline V lookup: CDR1 SGHRS, CDR2 YFSETQ. The entry originates in a study of T cell responses to AZD1222 COVID-19 vaccine. This sequence originates from an adult in good health. This specimen was peripheral blood, taken on day 0 of AZD1222 vaccination. V gene TRBV5-1 combines with J gene TRBJ1-1, with D possibly being TRBD1 (5 bases). The CDR3 protein is CASIEQEEAFF. CDR3 DNA sequence: TGCGCCAGCATCGAACAGGAGGAAGCTTTCTTT.